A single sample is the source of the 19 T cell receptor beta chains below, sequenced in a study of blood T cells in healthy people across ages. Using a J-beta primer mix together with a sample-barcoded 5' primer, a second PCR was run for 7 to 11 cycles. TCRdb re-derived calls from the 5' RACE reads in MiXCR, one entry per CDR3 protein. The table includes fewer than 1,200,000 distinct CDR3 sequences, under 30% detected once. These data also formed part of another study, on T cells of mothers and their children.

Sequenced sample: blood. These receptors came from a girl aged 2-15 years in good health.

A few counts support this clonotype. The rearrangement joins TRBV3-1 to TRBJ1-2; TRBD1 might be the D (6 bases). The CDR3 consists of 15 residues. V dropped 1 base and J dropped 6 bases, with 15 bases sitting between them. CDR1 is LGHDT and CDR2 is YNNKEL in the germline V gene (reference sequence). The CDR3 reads CASSQGDGGWNGYTF. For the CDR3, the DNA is TGTGCCAGCAGCCAAGGAGACGGGGGCTGGAATGGCTACACCTTC.

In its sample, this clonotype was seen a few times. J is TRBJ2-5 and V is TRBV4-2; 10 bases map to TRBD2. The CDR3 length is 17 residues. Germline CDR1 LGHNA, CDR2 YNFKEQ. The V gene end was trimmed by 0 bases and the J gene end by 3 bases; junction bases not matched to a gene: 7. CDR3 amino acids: CASSQDPGTSEEETQYF. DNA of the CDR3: TGTGCCAGCAGCCAAGACCCTGGGACTAGCGAAGAAGAGACCCAGTACTTC.

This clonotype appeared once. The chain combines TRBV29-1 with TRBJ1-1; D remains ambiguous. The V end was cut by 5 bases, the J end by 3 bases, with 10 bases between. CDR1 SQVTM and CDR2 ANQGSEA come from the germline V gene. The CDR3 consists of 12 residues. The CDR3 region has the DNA TGCAGCGTTATTGACTGGGACACTGAAGCTTTCTTT. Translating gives CSVIDWDTEAFF.

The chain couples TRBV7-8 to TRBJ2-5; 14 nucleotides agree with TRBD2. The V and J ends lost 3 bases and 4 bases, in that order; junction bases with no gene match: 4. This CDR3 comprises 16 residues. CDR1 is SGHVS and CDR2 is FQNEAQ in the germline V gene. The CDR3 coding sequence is TGTGCCAGCAGCTTCCGGACTAGCGGGGGGACAGAGACCCAGTACTTC. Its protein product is CASSFRTSGGTETQYF.

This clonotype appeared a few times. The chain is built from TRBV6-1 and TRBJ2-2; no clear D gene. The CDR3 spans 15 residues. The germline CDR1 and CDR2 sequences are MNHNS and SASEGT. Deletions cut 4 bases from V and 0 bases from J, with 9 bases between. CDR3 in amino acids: CASSGRQPNTGELFF. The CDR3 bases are TGTGCCAGCAGTGGACGGCAACCGAACACCGGGGAGCTGTTTTTT.

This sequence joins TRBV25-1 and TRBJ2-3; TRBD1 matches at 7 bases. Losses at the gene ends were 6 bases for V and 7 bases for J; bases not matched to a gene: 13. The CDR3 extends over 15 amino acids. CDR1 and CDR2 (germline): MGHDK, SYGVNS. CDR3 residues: CASRSSHSQGNTQYF. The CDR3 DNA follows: TGTGCCAGCAGGTCTTCCCATTCACAGGGGAATACGCAGTATTTT.

The CDR3 bases are TGTGCCAGCAGCTTGGGGGGCTTGGCGCGTAGGAATGAGCAGTTCTTC. Translation: CASSLGGLARRNEQFF. V usage is TRBV5-5 and J usage is TRBJ2-5; possibly TRBD1 for D (5 bases). The assigned J gene may be wrong: the sequence end matches TRBJ2-1 better. Germline assignment: CDR1 SGHKS and CDR2 YYEKEE (reference sequence). CDR3 length: 16 residues.

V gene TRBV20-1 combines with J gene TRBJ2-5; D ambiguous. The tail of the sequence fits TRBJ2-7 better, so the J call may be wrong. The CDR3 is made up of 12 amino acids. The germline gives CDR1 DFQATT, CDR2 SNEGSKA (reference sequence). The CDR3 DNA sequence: TGCAGTGCTAGAGGGCTAGACTACGAGCAGTACTTC. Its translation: CSARGLDYEQYF.

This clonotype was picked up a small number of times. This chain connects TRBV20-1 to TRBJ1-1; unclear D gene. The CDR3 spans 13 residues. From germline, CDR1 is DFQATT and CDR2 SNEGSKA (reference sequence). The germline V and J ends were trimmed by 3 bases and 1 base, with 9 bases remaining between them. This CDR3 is CSASIPENTEAFF. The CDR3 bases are TGCAGTGCTAGTATCCCAGAGAACACTGAAGCTTTCTTT.

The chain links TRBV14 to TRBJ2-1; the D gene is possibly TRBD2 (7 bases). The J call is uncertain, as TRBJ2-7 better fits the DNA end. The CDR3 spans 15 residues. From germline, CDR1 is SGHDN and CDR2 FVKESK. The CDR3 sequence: CASSLGGASTYEQYF. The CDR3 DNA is TGTGCCAGCAGCCTTGGGGGGGCGAGCACCTACGAGCAGTACTTC.

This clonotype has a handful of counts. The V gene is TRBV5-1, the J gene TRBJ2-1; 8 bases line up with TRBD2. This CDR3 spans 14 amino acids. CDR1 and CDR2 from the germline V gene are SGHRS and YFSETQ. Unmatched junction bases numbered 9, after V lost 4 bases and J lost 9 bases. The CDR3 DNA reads TGCGCCAGCAGCACGGGACTAGGAGGGGCTGAGCAGTTCTTC. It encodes CASSTGLGGAEQFF.

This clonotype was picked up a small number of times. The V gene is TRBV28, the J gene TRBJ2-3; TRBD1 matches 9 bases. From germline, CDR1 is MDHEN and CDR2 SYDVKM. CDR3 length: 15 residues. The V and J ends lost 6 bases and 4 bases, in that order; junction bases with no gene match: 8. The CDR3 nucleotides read TGTGCCAGCAGGGGGACAGGGAGACACTCAGATACGCAGTATTTT. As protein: CASRGTGRHSDTQYF.

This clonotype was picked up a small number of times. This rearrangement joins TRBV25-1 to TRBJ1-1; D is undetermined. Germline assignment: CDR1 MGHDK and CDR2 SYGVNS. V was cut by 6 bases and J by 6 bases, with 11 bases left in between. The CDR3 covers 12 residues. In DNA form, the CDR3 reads TGTGCCAGCAGGCCCTCAGGAGCTGAAGCTTTCTTT. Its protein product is CASRPSGAEAFF.

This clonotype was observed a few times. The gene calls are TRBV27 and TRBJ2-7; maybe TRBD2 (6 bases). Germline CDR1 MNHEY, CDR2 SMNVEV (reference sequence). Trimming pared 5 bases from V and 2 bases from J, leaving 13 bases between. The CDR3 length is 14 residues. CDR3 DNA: TGTGCCAGCAGTGCGGGACCGTTTCCCTACGAGCAGTACTTC. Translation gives CASSAGPFPYEQYF.

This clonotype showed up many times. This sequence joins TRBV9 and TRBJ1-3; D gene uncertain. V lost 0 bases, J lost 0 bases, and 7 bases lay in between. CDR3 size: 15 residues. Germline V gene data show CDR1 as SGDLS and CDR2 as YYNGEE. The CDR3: CASSVDGSSGNTIYF. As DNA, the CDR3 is TGTGCCAGCAGCGTAGACGGCAGCTCTGGAAACACCATATATTTT.

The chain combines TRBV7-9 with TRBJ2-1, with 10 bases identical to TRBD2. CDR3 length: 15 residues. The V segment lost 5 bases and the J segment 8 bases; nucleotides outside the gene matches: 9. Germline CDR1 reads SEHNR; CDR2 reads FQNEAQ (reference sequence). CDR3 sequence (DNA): TGTGCCAGCAGCGCCAGCGGGAGGGCCTGGCATGAGCAGTTCTTC. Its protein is CASSASGRAWHEQFF.

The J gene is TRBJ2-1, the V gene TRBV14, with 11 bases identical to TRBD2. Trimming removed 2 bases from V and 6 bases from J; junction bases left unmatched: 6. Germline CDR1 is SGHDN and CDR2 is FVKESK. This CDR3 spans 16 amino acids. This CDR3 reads CASSQRVGTSGNEQFF. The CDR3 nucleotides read TGTGCCAGCAGCCAACGTGTTGGGACTAGCGGCAATGAGCAGTTCTTC.

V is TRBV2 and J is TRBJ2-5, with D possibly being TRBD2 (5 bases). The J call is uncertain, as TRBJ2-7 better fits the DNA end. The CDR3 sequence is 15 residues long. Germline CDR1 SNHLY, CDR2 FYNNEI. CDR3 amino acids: CASRPPAVRAYEQYF. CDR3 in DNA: TGTGCCAGCAGGCCTCCAGCGGTTCGAGCCTACGAGCAGTACTTC.

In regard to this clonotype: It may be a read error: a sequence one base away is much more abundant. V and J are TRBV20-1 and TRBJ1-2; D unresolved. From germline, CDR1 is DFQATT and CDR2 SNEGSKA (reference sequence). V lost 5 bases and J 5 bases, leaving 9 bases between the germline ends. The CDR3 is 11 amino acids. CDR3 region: CSARRVYGYTF. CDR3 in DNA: TGCAGTGCTCGTCGTGTATATGGCTACACCTTC.